Listed below are T cell receptor beta chains from one sample, sequenced in a study of blood T cells in healthy people across ages. TCRdb fed the 5' RACE reads into MiXCR, producing one record per CDR3 protein. The sample consists of 1.5 million to 2 million distinct CDR3 sequences, roughly 27% of them appearing once. Sequenced: blood. The source is a woman aged 25-40 years in good health. Both conserved end residues are part of each CDR3. The D gene is left open where the match is weak. Clone size is shown for a subset of rows, as once, few, many or a class of expanded clone.

TRBD2	TRBV4-3	.	TRBJ2-7	TGCGCCAGCAGCCAAGATATAATTCTCCGGGAGGGCCAAATCCGCTACAATGAGCAGTACTTC	CASSQDIILREGQIRYNEQYF
.	TRBV12-3/TRBV12-4	many	TRBJ2-1	TGTGCCAGCAGACTCGGCGGGTACAATGAGCAGTTCTTC	CASRLGGYNEQFF
TRBD2	TRBV12-3/TRBV12-4	.	TRBJ2-7	TGTGCCAGCAGGTACGCCGGGGGGAACGAGCAGTACTTC	CASRYAGGNEQYF
.	TRBV29-1	.	TRBJ1-4	TGCAGCGTTGAGGCGGGGGAAAAACTGTTTTTT	CSVEAGEKLFF
TRBD2	TRBV7-6	.	TRBJ2-4	TGTGCCAGCAGCCAGCTTCTTGGGGGGGTTGGGGGGACCAATGAGCAGTACTTC	CASSQLLGGVGGTNEQYF
TRBD2	TRBV7-2	.	TRBJ2-1	TGTGCCAGCAGGATTACTAGCGGGGGCAATGAGCAGTTCTTC	CASRITSGGNEQFF
.	TRBV4-3	.	TRBJ1-5	TGCGCCAGCAGCCAAGATGGTTATCGGCCCCAGCATTTT	CASSQDGYRPQHF
TRBD2	TRBV20-1	few	TRBJ2-7	TGCAGTGCTAGAGATGCCCGCGAGGCTAGCGGTGCCGTACGGCAGTACTTC	CSARDAREASGAVRQYF
.	TRBV12-3/TRBV12-4	few	TRBJ2-1	TGTGCCAGCAGTTCCCCGGGGGTCACCTACAATGAGCAGTTCTTC	CASSSPGVTYNEQFF
.	TRBV7-2	.	TRBJ2-1	TGTGCCAGCAGCACGACTAGTAATGAGCAGTTCTTC	CASSTTSNEQFF
.	TRBV2	.	TRBJ1-6	TGTGCCAGCGGCCGGGGGAAAAATTCACCCCTCCACTTT	CASGRGKNSPLHF
.	TRBV6-5	.	TRBJ1-6	TGTGCCAGCAGTTACGGGGCGCGTAGTTCACCCCTCCACTTT	CASSYGARSSPLHF
TRBD1	TRBV30	few	TRBJ2-1	TGTGCCGGCCGCCAGAAGGGGGCTTACTACAATGAGCAGTTCTTC	CAGRQKGAYYNEQFF
TRBD2	TRBV9	once	TRBJ2-1	TGTGTCAGCAGTACTAGCGGGGTCAGCTCCTACAATGAGCAGTTCTTC	CVSSTSGVSSYNEQFF
.	TRBV14	.	TRBJ1-2	TGTGCCAGCAGCCAAGAAGGCGGGGCGCGGGGCTACACCTTC	CASSQEGGARGYTF
TRBD1	TRBV4-3	.	TRBJ2-5	TGCGCCAGCAGCCGGAACCGGTACCGGGACAGGCAGACTTCACGCTCAGAGACCCAGTACTTC	CASSRNRYRDRQTSRSETQYF
TRBD2	TRBV6-2/TRBV6-3	few	TRBJ2-5	TGTGCCAACAGTTACTCGACTAGCGGGAGCCAAGAGACCCAGTACTTC	CANSYSTSGSQETQYF
TRBD2	TRBV2	few	TRBJ2-1	TGTGCCAGCAGTGGGACTAGCGTAGACAATGAGCAGTTCTTC	CASSGTSVDNEQFF
.	TRBV25-1	many	TRBJ2-7	TGTGCCAGCAGTGATCTCGGAGACTACGAGCAGTACTTC	CASSDLGDYEQYF
.	TRBV6-6	.	TRBJ1-4	TGTGCCAGCAGTTACTCGGGGGGCGGGGGAAAACTGTTTTTT	CASSYSGGGGKLFF
TRBD2	TRBV29-1	few	TRBJ2-5	TGCTGCGTTGCCCGGGAGGCCCCGGTGACCCAGTACTTC	CCVAREAPVTQYF
TRBD1	TRBV5-5	.	TRBJ2-7	TGTGCCAGCAGCGCCGGGACAGGGGGTCGGGGGCAGTACTTC	CASSAGTGGRGQYF
.	TRBV29-1	.	TRBJ2-1	TGCAGCGTTGGGACGCAGTACGGCGGTGAGCAGTTCTTC	CSVGTQYGGEQFF
.	TRBV5-1	many	TRBJ1-6	TGCGCCAGCAGCTTGGTGGGGCGGGAATCACCCCTCCACTTT	CASSLVGRESPLHF
.	TRBV7-3	many	TRBJ2-1	TGTGCCAGCAGCTTATTCGGAGGCTTCGGGAATGAGCAGTTCTTC	CASSLFGGFGNEQFF
.	TRBV7-2	.	TRBJ2-1	TGTGCCAGCAGCTTAGGAGCCCCGACCTACAATGAGCAGTTCTTC	CASSLGAPTYNEQFF
TRBD2	TRBV5-5	few	TRBJ2-2	TGTGCCAGCAGCTCTTGGGGGGGAACGAACACCGGGGAGCTGTTTTTT	CASSSWGGTNTGELFF
.	TRBV20-1	few	TRBJ2-7	TGCAGTGCTAGTGTGACGGCGAGCTCCTACGAGCAGTACTTC	CSASVTASSYEQYF
.	TRBV20-1	few	TRBJ1-5	TGCAGTGCTAGTAGAGGTGGCCAGCCCCAGCATTTT	CSASRGGQPQHF
TRBD1	TRBV25-1	few	TRBJ2-2	TGTGCCAGCAGTGCGACAGGGGGCCTCACCGGGGAGCTGTTTTTT	CASSATGGLTGELFF
.	TRBV28	few	TRBJ2-7	TGTGCCAGCAGTTTAGTCCTAATCGGCGAGCAGTACTTC	CASSLVLIGEQYF
.	TRBV6-5	few	TRBJ2-3	TGTGCCAGCAGTTACTCTGGGGGTACTAGCACAGATACGCAGTATTTT	CASSYSGGTSTDTQYF
TRBD2	TRBV30	.	TRBJ2-5	TGTGCCTGGAGTATGGGACTACTCCAAGAGACCCAGTACTTC	CAWSMGLLQETQYF
.	TRBV7-2	few	TRBJ1-2	TGTGCCAGCGGATCGGTCTATGGCTACACCTTC	CASGSVYGYTF
TRBD2	TRBV10-3	few	TRBJ2-5	TGTGCCATCAGTGAGCCGACTAGCGGGAGGGAGACCCAGTACTTC	CAISEPTSGRETQYF
.	TRBV3-1	.	TRBJ1-5	TGTGCCAGCAGCCAAGCTTCAGAAGGACAGCCCCAGCATTTT	CASSQASEGQPQHF
TRBD1	TRBV20-1	.	TRBJ1-1	TGCAGTGCTATTACAGGGGGTGAAAGAGTAGCTTTCTTT	CSAITGGERVAFF
.	TRBV10-3	few	TRBJ1-1	TGTGCCATCAGCTCTACGGATCTTCCTGAAGCTTTCTTT	CAISSTDLPEAFF
.	TRBV10-2	.	TRBJ2-3	TGCGCCAGCAGTGAGGATGGGTCAGGGGATCCAGATACGCAGTATTTT	CASSEDGSGDPDTQYF
TRBD1	TRBV5-1	few	TRBJ2-7	TGCGCCAGCAGCTCACCCGGGACAGGGGGCGAGCAGTACTTC	CASSSPGTGGEQYF
.	TRBV9	few	TRBJ2-5	TGTGCCAGCAGCGTAGATCAAGCAGGGGTCGAGACCCAGTACTTC	CASSVDQAGVETQYF
.	TRBV14	few	TRBJ1-1	TGTGCCAGCAGCCGACAGGCCCCTGAAGCTTTCTTT	CASSRQAPEAFF